This T cell receptor (beta chain) stems from a study of low-dose radiotherapy and immunotherapy resistance in tumors. As for the study in general: With 1 Gy per fraction every two weeks, Cohort 2 accumulated 13 Gy across 26 weeks. Intravenous ipilimumab 1 mg/kg every six weeks was given with nivolumab 240 mg every two weeks. Patients took aspirin 300 mg by mouth once daily. This continued for four cycles, starting on cycle 1 day 1.

Priming of first-strand cDNA relied on TRAV- and TRBV-specific primers (covering alpha and beta chains). A constant-region primer paired with the V-primer adapter amplified TCRs over approximately 18 PCR cycles. TCRdb reanalysed the reads using MiXCR and keeps one entry per CDR3 protein. The repertoire holds around 79,000 distinct CDR3 sequences, with approximately 17% as singletons. As to time point: before trial treatment. The patients who were eligible all carried advanced solid tumors that lacked tumor-infiltrating lymphocytes, meaning the tumors were TIL-negative. V was shortened by 3 bases and J by 7 bases, with 19 bases between the two germline ends. The CDR3 extends over 15 amino acids. For this clonotype: Possible read error: a much larger clone is one base away.

V is TRBV12-3 or TRBV12-4 and J is TRBJ2-7; weak D call: TRBD2 (6 bases). Specimen: PBMCs, collected before treatment. This receptor was taken from a male donor with prostate cancer. CDR3 loop: CASSFSGGSYNEQYF. The DNA of the CDR3 is TGTGCCAGCAGTTTTTCCGGGGGATCCTACAATGAGCAGTACTTC.